This T cell receptor beta chain derives from a study of beta chain features in type 1 diabetes. In the case of this clone: Its cognate antigen is unknown.

It was via CD45RO/CCR7/CD25/CD127/CD95/CD27 that CD4+ naive, central memory, regulatory and stem cell-like memory cells were sorted. V dropped 4 bases and J dropped 5; count of bases not matched to a gene: 9. This CDR3 region has 16 residues. CDR1 SGHRS and CDR2 YFSETQ come from the germline V gene. Study-wide results and caveats: In all four CD4+ subsets, TCRB CDR3 length was significantly, moderately reduced in type 1 diabetes. No resolution was reached here on whether HLA type influences TCRB rearrangement. In comparison with healthy donors, patients had naive, central memory and Treg TCRB repertoires that appeared more similar.

Sequencing targeted expressed TCRB transcripts, as all isolated RNA had been reverse transcribed. Libraries were prepared by immunoSEQ multiplex PCR; TCRdb keeps only in-frame clonotypes and omits some of them. The sample shows under 200,000 clones, around a tenth of them seen only once. The receptor's source is a man younger than 45 with type 1 diabetes. The sequencing sample was made of central memory CD4+ T cells from blood. V usage is TRBV5-1 and J usage is TRBJ2-2, with TRBD1 matching 9 bases. In DNA, the CDR3 is TGCGCCAGCAGCCAGGGGACAGGGCGGGCGACCGGGGAGCTGTTTTTT. Translated, it gives CASSQGTGRATGELFF. The full variable domain, completed using reference TRBV5-1 and TRBJ2-2, is KAGVTQTPRYLIKTRGQQVTLSCSPISGHRSVSWYQQTPGQGLQFLFEYFSETQRNKGNFPGRFSGRQFSNSRSEMNVSTLELGDSALYLCASSQGTGRATGELFFGEGSRLTVL.